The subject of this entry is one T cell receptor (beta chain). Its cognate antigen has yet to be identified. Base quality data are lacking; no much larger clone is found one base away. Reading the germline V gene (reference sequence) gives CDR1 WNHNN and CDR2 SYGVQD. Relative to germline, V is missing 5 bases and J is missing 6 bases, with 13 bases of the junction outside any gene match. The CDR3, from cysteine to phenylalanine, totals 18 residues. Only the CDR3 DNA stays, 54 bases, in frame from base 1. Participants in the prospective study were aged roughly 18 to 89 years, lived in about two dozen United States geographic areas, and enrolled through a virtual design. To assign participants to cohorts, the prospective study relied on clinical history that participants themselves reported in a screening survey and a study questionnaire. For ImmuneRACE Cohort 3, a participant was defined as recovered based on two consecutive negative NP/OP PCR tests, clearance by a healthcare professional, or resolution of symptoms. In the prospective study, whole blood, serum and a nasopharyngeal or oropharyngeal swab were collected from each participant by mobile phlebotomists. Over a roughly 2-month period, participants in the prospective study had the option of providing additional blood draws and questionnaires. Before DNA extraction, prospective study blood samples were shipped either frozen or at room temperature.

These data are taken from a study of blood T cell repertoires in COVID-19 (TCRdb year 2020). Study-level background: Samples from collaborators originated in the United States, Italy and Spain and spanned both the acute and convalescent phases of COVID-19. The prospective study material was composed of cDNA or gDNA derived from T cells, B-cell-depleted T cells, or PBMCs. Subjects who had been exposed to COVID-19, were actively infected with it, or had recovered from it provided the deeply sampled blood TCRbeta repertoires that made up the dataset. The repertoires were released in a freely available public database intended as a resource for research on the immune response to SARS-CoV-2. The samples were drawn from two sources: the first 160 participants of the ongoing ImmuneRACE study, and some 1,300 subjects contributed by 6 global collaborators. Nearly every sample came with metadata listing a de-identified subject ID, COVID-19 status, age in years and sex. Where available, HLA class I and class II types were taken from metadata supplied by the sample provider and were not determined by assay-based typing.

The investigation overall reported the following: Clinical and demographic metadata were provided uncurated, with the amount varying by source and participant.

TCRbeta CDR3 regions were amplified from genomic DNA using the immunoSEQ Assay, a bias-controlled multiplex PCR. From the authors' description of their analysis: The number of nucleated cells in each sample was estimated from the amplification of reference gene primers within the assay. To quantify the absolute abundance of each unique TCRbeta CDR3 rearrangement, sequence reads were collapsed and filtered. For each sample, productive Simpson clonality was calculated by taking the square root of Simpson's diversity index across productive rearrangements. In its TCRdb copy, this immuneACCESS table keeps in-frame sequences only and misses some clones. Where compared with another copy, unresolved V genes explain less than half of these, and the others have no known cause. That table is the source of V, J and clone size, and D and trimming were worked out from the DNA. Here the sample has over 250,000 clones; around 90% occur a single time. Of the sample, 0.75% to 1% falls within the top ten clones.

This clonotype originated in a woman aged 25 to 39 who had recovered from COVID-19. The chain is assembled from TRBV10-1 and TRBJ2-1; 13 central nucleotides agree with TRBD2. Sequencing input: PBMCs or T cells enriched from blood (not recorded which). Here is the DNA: TGCGCCAGCAGTCGGACTAGCGGGGGTTCCTTAGAGGTCAATGAGCAGTTCTTC. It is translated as CASSRTSGGSLEVNEQFF.